What follows is one T cell receptor beta chain and its context. This specimen belongs to a study of technical replicates of blood from a handful of donors. Clones were read by immunoSEQ multiplex PCR, and TCRdb kept only the in-frame ones, dropping some. The table has tens of thousands of clones, roughly 88% seen once. Specimen: PBMCs. This TCR derives from a human donor in good health. Some clones in this sample may be carry-over from other donors' samples.

The CDR3 loop is CASSPLEGVNSPLHF. CDR3 bases: TGTGCCAGCAGCCCGTTAGAGGGGGTGAATTCACCCCTCCACTTT. The genes are TRBV7-9 and TRBJ1-6, with D maybe TRBD1 (6 bases). The V end lost 5 bases, the J end lost 7 bases, and 15 bases lay between the germline ends. The CDR3 covers 15 residues. Germline-derived CDR1 and CDR2 are SEHNR and FQNEAQ (reference sequence).